One sample yielded the 15 T cell receptor beta chains listed below, sequenced in a study of identical twins. One entry per CDR3 protein results from TCRdb running MiXCR on the 5' RACE reads. Counted here are around 1.7 million distinct CDR3 sequences, less than 40% occurring once; the ten biggest clones make up about 0.3%. Sequenced sample: cord blood. The receptors come from a newborn girl in good health.

The chain couples TRBV10-3 to TRBJ2-7; the match to TRBD2 covers 10 bases. Germline CDR1 ENHRY, CDR2 SYGVKD. This CDR3 has 18 amino acids. With V trimmed by 0 bases and J by 2 bases, 10 bases remained unmatched. CDR3 in amino acids: CAISESTSSSGRAYEQYF. CDR3 coding DNA: TGTGCCATCAGTGAGTCTACTTCCTCCAGCGGGAGGGCCTACGAGCAGTACTTC.

The chain carries TRBV20-1 and TRBJ1-5, with 8 bases that match TRBD1. After removal of 3 bases from V and 9 bases from J, the junction contained 1 base not matched to a gene. The CDR3 has 11 residues. From germline, CDR1 is DFQATT and CDR2 SNEGSKA (reference sequence). The CDR3 region has the DNA TGCAGTGCTAGCGGGACAGGGCCCCAGCATTTT. This gives the protein CSASGTGPQHF.

This clonotype was counted between two and nine times. DNA for the CDR3: TGTGCCAGCTCACCTGAAAAACTGTTTTTT. Translation: CASSPEKLFF. The chain is built from TRBV18 and TRBJ1-4; D is uncertain. V was shortened by 3 bases and J by 7 bases, with 0 bases between the two germline ends. In germline, CDR1 is KGHSH, CDR2 LQKENI. CDR3 length: 10 amino acids.

This clonotype was recorded a few times. The rearrangement links TRBV6-2 or TRBV6-3 to TRBJ1-1; 8 nucleotides line up with TRBD1. The length of the CDR3 is 14 residues. Per the germline V gene, CDR1 is MNHEY and CDR2 is SVGEGT. J gave up 6 bases and V 4 bases, and 7 bases lay outside the gene matches. The CDR3, as DNA: TGTGCCAGCAGTTCAACCGACAGGGGCCCTGAAGCTTTCTTT. It is translated as CASSSTDRGPEAFF.

This clonotype turned up a few times. The chain carries TRBV29-1 and TRBJ2-1, with TRBD2 matching over 7 bases. The CDR3 loop spans 11 amino acids. Germline-derived CDR1 and CDR2 are SQVTM and ANQGSEA. Trimming took 4 bases from V and 8 from J; bases not matched to a gene: 2. CDR3 region: CSVVGRDEQFF. The CDR3 bases are TGCAGCGTTGTGGGGAGGGATGAGCAGTTCTTC.

A few counts support this clonotype. V usage is TRBV29-1 and J usage is TRBJ2-3; 9 bases align to TRBD2. The CDR3 spans 14 residues. V lost 3 bases, J lost 2 bases, and 3 bases stayed unmatched. Germline V gives CDR1 SQVTM, CDR2 ANQGSEA. CDR3 sequence reads: CSVDLAGPTDTQYF. CDR3 coding DNA: TGCAGCGTTGACCTAGCGGGACCCACAGATACGCAGTATTTT.

This clonotype was observed a few times. V is TRBV20-1 and J is TRBJ2-7; D is perhaps TRBD2 (5 bases). This CDR3 has 14 residues. CDR1 is DFQATT, CDR2 SNEGSKA, per germline (reference sequence). V lost 3 bases and J lost 2, with 14 bases in between. CDR3 protein: CSARVLSGPYEQYF. CDR3 nucleotide sequence: TGCAGTGCTAGGGTCCTCAGCGGACCCTACGAGCAGTACTTC.

In its sample, this clonotype was seen many times. The genes are TRBV7-9 and TRBJ2-5; D is unclear. This CDR3 is 15 amino acids long. In germline, CDR1 is SEHNR, CDR2 FQNEAQ (reference sequence). Trimming shortened V by 5 bases and J by 1 base, and 14 bases separated the two germline ends. The CDR3 coding sequence is TGTGCCAGCAGCCGGATTTTTCAGCCCCAAGAGACCCAGTACTTC. Translating it yields CASSRIFQPQETQYF.

Notes on this clonotype: A junction boundary mismatches the germline segment, possibly from a read error. The chain couples TRBV5-1 to TRBJ1-2, with D uncertain. This CDR3 is 15 amino acids long. Looked up from germline, CDR1 is SGHRS and CDR2 is YFSETQ. This chain's CDR3 is CVSSPRRGGYDGYTF. The CDR3 coding sequence is TGCGTCAGCAGCCCGAGACGCGGAGGGTACGATGGCTACACCTTC. Full variable domain (rest looked up from reference TRBV5-1 and TRBJ1-2): KAGVTQTPRYLIKTRGQQVTLSCSPISGHRSVSWYQQTPGQGLQFLFEYFSETQRNKGNFPGRFSGRQFSNSRSEMNVSTLELGDSALYLCVSSPRRGGYDGYTFGSGTRLTVV.

The chain couples TRBV5-1 to TRBJ2-1; TRBD2 might be the D (6 bases). CDR3 length: 15 amino acids. The V end lost 7 bases, the J end lost 13 bases, and 27 bases lay between the germline ends. Germline V lookup: CDR1 SGHRS, CDR2 YFSETQ. The CDR3 sequence: CASSLLTSPQETQFF. CDR3 DNA sequence: TGCGCCAGCTCGTTATTGACTAGTCCCCAAGAGACCCAGTTCTTC.

The CDR3 DNA is TGCGCCAGCAGATCTAGCGGTGTTAATGGGACCCAGTACTTC. Amino acids: CASRSSGVNGTQYF. The chain has TRBV10-2 and TRBJ2-5; 7 nucleotides line up with TRBD2. Per the germline V gene, CDR1 is WSHSY and CDR2 is SAAADI. CDR3 length equals 14 residues. J was trimmed by 7 bases and V by 6 bases; bases with no gene match: 11.

This chain links TRBV20-1 with TRBJ2-7; D not certain. Germline CDR1 reads DFQATT; CDR2 reads SNEGSKA (reference sequence). This CDR3 region has 14 residues. V shed 5 bases and J shed 0 bases, with 14 bases lying between them. The CDR3 nucleotides are TGCAGTGCTGCCGACTGGTCCAACTCCTACGAGCAGTACTTC. This translates into CSAADWSNSYEQYF.

This clonotype was observed a few times. V gene TRBV10-3 combines with J gene TRBJ1-6; 7 positions match TRBD1. Trimming at V came to 0 bases and at J to 9 bases, leaving 5 bases not matched to a gene. The germline CDR1 and CDR2 sequences are ENHRY and SYGVKD. There are 15 residues in the CDR3. CDR3 coding DNA: TGTGCCATCAGTGAGTCGACAGGGACGGGTTCACCCCTCCACTTT. Translated, it gives CAISESTGTGSPLHF.

The DNA of the CDR3 is TGTGCCTGCACCCTCTCTAGGACTAGCGGGTATGGGGCGTCAGTCGAGCAGTTCTTC. Its protein is CACTLSRTSGYGASVEQFF. V usage is TRBV27 and J usage is TRBJ2-1; 11 bases are shared with TRBD2. The CDR3 sequence is 19 residues long. Germline V gives CDR1 MNHEY, CDR2 SMNVEV (reference sequence). V dropped 11 bases and J dropped 10; count of bases not matched to a gene: 28.

This clonotype was found a few times. The V call is TRBV7-2, the J call TRBJ2-5; 7 bases are a match to TRBD2. CDR1 is SGHTA and CDR2 is FQGNSA in the germline V gene. V trimming: 6 bases; J trimming: 1 base; junction bases outside the gene matches: 5. This CDR3 has 14 residues. CDR3 sequence reads: CASSRRGGQETQYF. CDR3 nucleotides: TGTGCCAGCAGTCGTCGCGGGGGCCAAGAGACCCAGTACTTC. Drawing the rest from reference TRBV7-2 and TRBJ2-5, the complete variable domain is GAGVSQSPSNKVTEKGKDVELRCDPISGHTALYWYRQSLGQGLEFLIYFQGNSAPDKSGLPSDRFSAERTGGSVSTLTIQRTQQEDSAVYLCASSRRGGQETQYFGPGTRLLVL.